These 9 T cell receptor beta chains were sequenced from one sample in a study of blood T cell repertoires in COVID-19. Using immunoSEQ multiplex PCR, the repertoire was profiled, and TCRdb retains in-frame clones only, with some absent. This table has 300,000 to 400,000 clones, less than 90% appearing once. The sequenced sample consisted of PBMCs or T cells enriched from blood (not recorded which). These receptors came from a woman aged 25-40 years who had recovered from COVID-19.

The CDR3 sequence is CASRRQAVQYF. CDR3 DNA sequence: TGTGCCAGTAGGAGACAGGCGGTGCAGTACTTC. The rearrangement joins TRBV19 to TRBJ2-7; D is perhaps TRBD1 (6 bases). V was pared by 6 bases and J by 9 bases, with 12 bases between. Germline CDR1 and CDR2: LNHDA and SQIVND (reference sequence). This CDR3 is 11 amino acids long.

The gene calls are TRBV28 and TRBJ1-5; maybe TRBD1 (6 bases). The CDR3 is 16 residues long. Trimming shortened V by 6 bases and J by 6 bases, and 21 bases separated the two germline ends. The germline CDR1 and CDR2 sequences are MDHEN and SYDVKM. The CDR3 DNA reads TGTGCCAGCAGCACCCCACGGAGGGGGGGTGGTCAGCCCCAGCATTTT. It codes for CASSTPRRGGGQPQHF.

The chain uses TRBV9 and TRBJ2-3; TRBD1 aligns across 10 bases. Germline assignment: CDR1 SGDLS and CDR2 YYNGEE. CDR3 size: 15 residues. V trimming: 5 bases; J trimming: 4 bases; junction bases outside the gene matches: 7. The CDR3: CASRNGQGESDTQYF. DNA of the CDR3: TGTGCCAGCAGAAACGGACAGGGGGAATCAGATACGCAGTATTTT.

This clone turned up a few times. This chain connects TRBV6-5 to TRBJ2-5, with a tentative D call TRBD2 (6 bases). The CDR3 has 15 residues. Trimming took off 0 bases at V and 3 bases at J, with 11 bases between the two ends. CDR1 MNHEY and CDR2 SVGAGI come from the germline V gene. Here the CDR3 reads CASSYSLSGEETQYF. DNA for the CDR3: TGTGCCAGCAGTTACTCTCTTAGCGGCGAAGAGACCCAGTACTTC.

The gene calls are TRBV5-4 and TRBJ2-3, with TRBD1 as a possible D gene (6 bases). Germline CDR1 is SGHNT and CDR2 is YYREEE (reference sequence). The CDR3 has 17 residues. Trimming shortened V by 4 bases and J by 1 base, and 19 bases separated the two germline ends. The CDR3 nucleotides are TGTGCCAGCAGCGTCCCCCGGCAGGGGTTAGGCACAGATACGCAGTATTTT. Residues: CASSVPRQGLGTDTQYF.

The V and J genes are TRBV27 and TRBJ2-1; 14 bases agree with TRBD2. Germline CDR1 MNHEY, CDR2 SMNVEV (reference sequence). V lost 2 bases and J lost 7; bases outside the gene matches: 4. The CDR3 consists of 16 residues. This chain's CDR3 is CASSLGTSGGPNEQFF. CDR3 nucleotide sequence: TGTGCCAGCAGTTTAGGGACTAGCGGGGGCCCTAATGAGCAGTTCTTC.

This clone showed up just once. The J gene is TRBJ1-5, the V gene TRBV7-2; 7 bases map to TRBD1. The CDR3 sequence is 17 residues long. From germline, CDR1 is SGHTA and CDR2 FQGNSA. J gave up 4 bases and V 1 base, and 10 bases lay outside the gene matches. Written as DNA, the CDR3 is TGTGCCAGCAGCTTAGGGTACCGGACAGGCATTAATCAGCCCCAGCATTTT. It is translated as CASSLGYRTGINQPQHF.

This clone was detected only a few times. The V gene is TRBV19, the J gene TRBJ2-3, with 8 nucleotides matching TRBD1. CDR1 and CDR2 from the germline V gene are LNHDA and SQIVND (reference sequence). Unmatched junction bases numbered 13, after V lost 4 bases and J lost 4 bases. The CDR3 contains 17 residues. CDR3 nucleotide sequence: TGTGCCAGTAGTACATCCCGCGCAGGGGGCGTTCCAGATACGCAGTATTTT. It translates to CASSTSRAGGVPDTQYF.

J is TRBJ2-1 and V is TRBV4-3; TRBD2 is a possible D gene (6 bases). Germline assignment: CDR1 LGHNA and CDR2 YSLEER. The CDR3 consists of 16 residues. V shed 1 base and J shed 4 bases, with 14 bases lying between them. The CDR3 DNA sequence: TGCGCCAGCAGCCAAGGGGGCACGGGAGCTTACAATGAGCAGTTCTTC. Translated, it gives CASSQGGTGAYNEQFF.